These 11 T cell receptor beta chains originate from one sample sequenced in a study of blood T cell repertoires in COVID-19. The protocol was immunoSEQ multiplex PCR, while the TCRdb copy is restricted to in-frame clones and leaves out a portion. The sample has approximately 270,000 clones; about 85% are singletons. The source material was peripheral blood. The source of these receptors is a human donor with COVID-19, enrolled during active disease. The donor label of this sample is uncertain.

The gene calls are TRBV11-2 and TRBJ1-2; D may be TRBD1 (6 bases). The CDR3 is made up of 15 amino acids. V dropped 5 bases and J dropped 3 bases, with 16 bases sitting between them. CDR1 and CDR2 from the germline V gene are SGHAT and FQNNGV. CDR3 nucleotides: TGTGCCAGCAGCCCCCAGGGGCGGATCGACTATGGCTACACCTTC. Translating gives CASSPQGRIDYGYTF.

This clone appeared once. The chain joins TRBV3-1 (or the pseudogene TRBV3-2) to TRBJ1-2, with D unclear. The germline V and J ends were trimmed by 4 bases and 6 bases, with 12 bases remaining between them. Looked up from germline, CDR1 is LGHDT and CDR2 is YNNKEL (reference sequence). This CDR3 has 13 residues. CDR3 loop: CASSLAGSDGYTF. CDR3 DNA: TGTGCCAGCAGCCTGGCGGGATCCGATGGCTACACCTTC.

This clone was observed a handful of times. This sequence joins TRBV2 and TRBJ2-2, with a tentative D call TRBD1 (5 bases). From germline, CDR1 is SNHLY and CDR2 FYNNEI. Deletions cut 5 bases from V and 7 bases from J, with 11 bases between. This CDR3 contains 13 residues. The CDR3 region has the DNA TGTGCCAGCAGTTATCAGGGCGTCGGGGAGCTGTTTTTT. Amino acid sequence: CASSYQGVGELFF. Supplemented by reference TRBV2 and TRBJ2-2, the full variable domain reads EPEVTQTPSHQVTQMGQEVILRCVPISNHLYFYWYRQILGQKVEFLVSFYNNEISEKSEIFDDQFSVERPDGSNFTLKIRSTKLEDSAMYFCASSYQGVGELFFGEGSRLTVL.

The V call is TRBV4-3, the J call TRBJ1-4, with no clear D. Germline-derived CDR1 and CDR2 are LGHNA and YSLEER. This CDR3 is built from 16 residues. The germline V and J ends were trimmed by 0 bases and 8 bases, with 16 bases remaining between them. The CDR3 coding sequence is TGCGCCAGCAGCCAAGATAGGGAGTCTCGGCGCGAAAAACTGTTTTTT. Its translation is CASSQDRESRREKLFF.

The J gene is TRBJ1-1, the V gene TRBV3-1 (or the pseudogene TRBV3-2), with TRBD1 matching over 7 bases. V shed 1 base, J shed 2 bases, and the junction held 1 base outside the gene matches. CDR1 and CDR2 (germline): LGHDT, YNNKEL (reference sequence). The CDR3 sequence is 14 residues long. The CDR3 coding sequence is TGTGCCAGCAGCCAAGGGGACAGAAACACTGAAGCTTTCTTT. Translated, it gives CASSQGDRNTEAFF.

V is TRBV2 and J is TRBJ2-2; maybe TRBD1 (6 bases). V was shortened by 2 bases and J by 5 bases, with 15 bases between the two germline ends. The CDR3 sequence is 16 residues long. Germline lookup yields CDR1 SNHLY and CDR2 FYNNEI. The CDR3 sequence: CASSEFGQRGTGELFF. The CDR3 nucleotides read TGTGCCAGCAGTGAATTCGGACAGCGCGGGACCGGGGAGCTGTTTTTT.

The chain is built from TRBV5-5 and TRBJ1-1; perhaps TRBD1 as D (5 bases). The CDR3 sequence is 14 residues long. The germline CDR1 and CDR2 sequences are SGHKS and YYEKEE (reference sequence). Trimming stripped 0 bases from V and 1 base from J, with 7 bases between. CDR3 sequence (DNA): TGTGCCAGCAGCTTGGACGGACAGAACACTGAAGCTTTCTTT. As protein: CASSLDGQNTEAFF.

CDR3 DNA: TGTGCCTGGGCTCGGGGGGGGAACACTGAAGCTTTCTTT. This codes for CAWARGGNTEAFF. V gene TRBV30 combines with J gene TRBJ1-1; D possibly corresponds to TRBD1 (5 bases). With 5 bases removed from V and 1 base from J, the gap between germline ends came to 11 bases. Germline assignment: CDR1 GTSNPN and CDR2 SVGIG (reference sequence). This CDR3 is 13 amino acids long.

The chain carries TRBV4-3 and TRBJ1-2, with 7 bases lining up with TRBD1. J gave up 3 bases and V 4 bases, and 11 bases lay outside the gene matches. CDR1 and CDR2 from the germline V gene are LGHNA and YSLEER. The CDR3 is 16 amino acids. This CDR3 reads CASSPGGQGVYYGYTF. CDR3 nucleotides: TGCGCCAGCAGCCCTGGGGGGCAGGGGGTCTACTATGGCTACACCTTC.

The rearrangement links TRBV5-6 to TRBJ1-4, with a tentative D call TRBD1 (5 bases). CDR3 length: 15 residues. Trimming removed 4 bases at V and 5 bases at J, with 15 bases between. Germline CDR1 SGHDT, CDR2 YYEEEE. The CDR3 spells CASSPRGGGNEKLFF. CDR3 in DNA: TGTGCCAGCAGCCCCCGTGGGGGAGGCAATGAAAAACTGTTTTTT.

The genes are TRBV9 and TRBJ1-5, with no clear D. Per germline, CDR1 SGDLS and CDR2 YYNGEE. The CDR3 consists of 13 residues. The germline V and J ends were trimmed by 1 base and 5 bases, with 7 bases remaining between them. The CDR3 region is CASSVLGDQPQHF. The CDR3 bases are TGTGCCAGCAGCGTACTAGGAGATCAGCCCCAGCATTTT.